One sample yielded the 23 T cell receptor beta chains listed below, sequenced in a study of blood T cell repertoires in COVID-19. The method was immunoSEQ multiplex PCR; TCRdb's version includes in-frame clones alone and lacks a portion of them. Among some 180,000 clones, less than 85% were seen once, and the ten largest hold approximately 4.7%. The sample taken for sequencing was PBMCs or T cells enriched from blood (not recorded which). The receptors shown here come from an older woman with acute COVID-19.

V gene TRBV7-9 combines with J gene TRBJ1-5; 8 positions agree with TRBD1. The junction had 9 bases not matched to a gene; V was cut back by 5 bases and J by 3 bases. From germline, CDR1 is SEHNR and CDR2 FQNEAQ (reference sequence). The length of the CDR3 is 16 residues. The CDR3 nucleotides read TGTGCCAGCAGCCTCTCAGGGGGCGCATACAATCAGCCCCAGCATTTT. Its protein is CASSLSGGAYNQPQHF.

The chain uses TRBV29-1 and TRBJ1-2; TRBD1 matches 7 bases. V shed 0 bases and J 1 base; nucleotides not matched to a gene: 8. The CDR3 consists of 16 residues. Germline V CDR1 and CDR2: SQVTM, ANQGSEA. The CDR3 loop is CSVEDHPGQYNYGYTF. DNA for the CDR3: TGCAGCGTTGAAGATCACCCGGGACAGTATAACTATGGCTACACCTTC. The entire variable domain, with the rest obtained from reference TRBV29-1 and TRBJ1-2, is as follows: SAVISQKPSRDICQRGTSLTIQCQVDSQVTMMFWYRQQPGQSLTLIATANQGSEATYESGFVIDKFPISRPNLTFSTLTVSNMSPEDSSIYLCSVEDHPGQYNYGYTFGSGTRLTVV.

V and J are TRBV7-2 and TRBJ1-1; D unresolved. V lost 7 bases and J lost 4, with 13 bases in between. The CDR3 runs 13 residues. CDR1 is SGHTA, CDR2 FQGNSA, per germline. The CDR3: CASNPGSVTEAFF. CDR3 DNA: TGTGCCAGCAACCCTGGTAGTGTCACTGAAGCTTTCTTT.

A few counts support this clone. The V call is TRBV30, the J call TRBJ1-3, with 11 bases lining up with TRBD1. Germline CDR1 and CDR2: GTSNPN and SVGIG (reference sequence). The CDR3 runs to 14 residues. V shed 5 bases, J shed 1 base, and the junction held 1 base outside the gene matches. The CDR3 reads CAWGTGGSGNTIYF. CDR3 nucleotides: TGTGCCTGGGGGACAGGGGGATCTGGAAACACCATATATTTT.

The chain joins TRBV7-2 to TRBJ2-1, with D unresolved. Germline assignment: CDR1 SGHTA and CDR2 FQGNSA. The CDR3 sequence is 11 residues long. With 2 bases removed from V and 7 bases from J, the gap between germline ends came to 3 bases. Here the CDR3 DNA reads TGTGCCAGCAGCTTAATAAATGAGCAGTTCTTC. Its protein product is CASSLINEQFF.

The chain joins TRBV9 to TRBJ2-7; a possible D gene is TRBD2 (6 bases). The CDR3 spans 15 residues. V was shortened by 3 bases and J by 5 bases, with 18 bases between the two germline ends. Germline assignment: CDR1 SGDLS and CDR2 YYNGEE. CDR3 nucleotide sequence: TGTGCCAGCAGCGCCCCGGGGGAAATGGCCCACGAGCAGTACTTC. Its protein product is CASSAPGEMAHEQYF.

The chain links TRBV27 to TRBJ1-3; D is ambiguous. The CDR3 extends over 13 amino acids. Per the germline V gene, CDR1 is MNHEY and CDR2 is SMNVEV (reference sequence). V lost 6 bases to trimming and J lost 0 bases, with 6 bases between them. The CDR3 bases are TGTGCCAGCAGGGGCATCTCTGGAAACACCATATATTTT. This encodes CASRGISGNTIYF.

The chain carries TRBV6-2 or TRBV6-3 and TRBJ2-3; D is unclear. V was clipped by 2 bases and J by 1 base, with 10 bases between them. This CDR3 has 15 residues. In germline, CDR1 is MNHEY, CDR2 SVGEGT. This CDR3 reads CASSYPVLGTDTQYF. The CDR3 coding sequence is TGTGCCAGCAGTTACCCGGTGTTGGGCACAGATACGCAGTATTTT.

Regarding this clone: This may come from a read error, since a much larger clone is one base off. V and J are TRBV9 and TRBJ1-5; D call uncertain. Germline V gene data show CDR1 as SGDLS and CDR2 as YYNGEE. V was cut by 0 bases and J by 1 base, with 8 bases left in between. The CDR3 contains 15 residues. As DNA, the CDR3 is TGTGCCAGCAGCGTAGAGGAGTTAAGCAATCAGCCCCAGCATTTT. This codes for CASSVEELSNQPQHF.

This clone was seen a handful of times. V gene TRBV11-2 combines with J gene TRBJ1-2; D gene unclear. The length of the CDR3 is 14 residues. The V end lost 1 base, the J end lost 2 bases, and 8 bases lay between the germline ends. Germline values: CDR1 SGHAT, CDR2 FQNNGV. CDR3: CASSLGRGNYGYTF. CDR3 in DNA: TGTGCCAGCAGCTTAGGGCGCGGCAACTATGGCTACACCTTC.

The gene calls are TRBV19 and TRBJ2-1, with D possibly matching TRBD2 (6 bases). This CDR3 is 13 amino acids long. Germline-derived CDR1 and CDR2 are LNHDA and SQIVND (reference sequence). Trimming left V 8 bases short and J 8 bases short, with 16 bases between. CDR3 in amino acids: CASEGTGRHEQFF. The CDR3 DNA is TGTGCCAGTGAGGGGACTGGCCGCCATGAGCAGTTCTTC.

This clone appeared once. The rearrangement links TRBV25-1 to TRBJ2-1, with 12 bases lining up with TRBD2. J was trimmed by 9 bases and V by 5 bases; bases with no gene match: 2. Germline CDR1 reads MGHDK; CDR2 reads SYGVNS. The CDR3 has 13 residues. The CDR3 DNA reads TGTGCCAGCAGTTCTAGCGGGAGGGGTGAGCAGTTCTTC. This sequence encodes CASSSSGRGEQFF. The full variable domain, in which reference TRBV25-1 and TRBJ2-1 provide the parts outside the CDR3, is EADIYQTPRYLVIGTGKKITLECSQTMGHDKMYWYQQDPGMELHLIHYSYGVNSTEKGDLSSESTVSRIRTEHFPLTLESARPSHTSQYLCASSSSGRGEQFFGPGTRLTVL.

V is TRBV5-4 and J is TRBJ1-1, with 7 bases matching TRBD1. V lost 0 bases, J lost 4 bases, and 9 bases stayed unmatched. There are 16 residues in the CDR3. CDR1 is SGHNT, CDR2 YYREEE, per germline (reference sequence). CDR3 sequence: CASSLEGAEVGTEAFF. The CDR3 bases are TGTGCCAGCAGCTTGGAGGGGGCGGAGGTTGGCACTGAAGCTTTCTTT.

The J gene is TRBJ2-1, the V gene TRBV11-3; TRBD2 might be the D (6 bases). Trimming shortened V by 1 base and J by 8 bases, and 18 bases separated the two germline ends. CDR1 and CDR2 from the germline V gene are SGHNT and YENEEA. The CDR3 length is 16 residues. In DNA, the CDR3 is TGTGCCAGCAGCTTAGGAAGGAGGGAGGAGGTCGATGAGCAGTTCTTC. It encodes CASSLGRREEVDEQFF.

The V call is TRBV9, the J call TRBJ1-1; no definite D call. The CDR3 spans 13 residues. CDR1 is SGDLS and CDR2 is YYNGEE in the germline V gene. V lost 2 bases and J 1 base, leaving 6 bases between the germline ends. The CDR3 DNA reads TGTGCCAGCAGCGTGAGATCGAACACTGAAGCTTTCTTT. Translating gives CASSVRSNTEAFF.

This clone was picked up one time. This chain links TRBV7-2 with TRBJ2-3; TRBD2 matches at 13 bases. The germline V gene has CDR1 SGHTA and CDR2 FQGNSA. The CDR3 consists of 16 residues. The junction had 10 bases not matched to a gene; V was cut back by 5 bases and J by 8 bases. The CDR3 nucleotides are TGTGCCAGCAGCCGGACTAGCGGGGGTTTGGTGGGTACGCAGTATTTT. This translates into CASSRTSGGLVGTQYF.

The chain carries TRBV5-5 and TRBJ2-3; 9 nucleotides line up with TRBD2. The CDR3 runs 15 residues. V shed 1 base, J shed 1 base, and the junction held 1 base outside the gene matches. From germline, CDR1 is SGHKS and CDR2 YYEKEE (reference sequence). DNA for the CDR3: TGTGCCAGCAGCTTGAGGACTAGCGGCACAGATACGCAGTATTTT. Protein product: CASSLRTSGTDTQYF.

This clone was detected only once. The chain employs TRBV7-9 and TRBJ1-2, with TRBD1 as a possible D gene (6 bases). Per germline, CDR1 SEHNR and CDR2 FQNEAQ (reference sequence). V shed 5 bases and J shed 6 bases, with 13 bases lying between them. The CDR3 runs to 13 residues. CDR3 amino acids: CASSIQGWDGYTF. The CDR3 DNA reads as TGTGCCAGCAGCATACAGGGATGGGATGGCTACACCTTC.

The chain carries TRBV27 and TRBJ2-1; D is perhaps TRBD2 (6 bases). The CDR3 is made up of 14 amino acids. V lost 1 base to trimming and J lost 13 bases, with 17 bases between them. CDR1 is MNHEY, CDR2 SMNVEV, per germline (reference sequence). This CDR3 reads CASSLFSEGLPQFF. DNA for the CDR3: TGTGCCAGCAGTTTATTTTCGGAGGGCCTTCCTCAGTTCTTC.

CDR3 in amino acids: CAARDWNEKLFF. As DNA, the CDR3 is TGTGCCGCCCGGGACTGGAATGAAAAACTGTTTTTT. This sequence joins TRBV19 and TRBJ1-4; maybe TRBD1 (5 bases). CDR1 and CDR2 from the germline V gene are LNHDA and SQIVND (reference sequence). This CDR3 has 12 amino acids. V lost 11 bases and J 5 bases, leaving 12 bases between the germline ends.

CDR3 loop: CASSTSGRTGQFF. Here the CDR3 DNA reads TGCGCCAGTTCGACTAGCGGGAGAACCGGGCAGTTCTTC. The chain couples TRBV10-1 to TRBJ2-1, with 12 bases lining up with TRBD2. CDR3 length: 13 residues. CDR1 and CDR2 from the germline V gene are WNHNN and SYGVQD (reference sequence). V shed 9 bases, J shed 12 bases, and the junction held 9 bases outside the gene matches.

V gene TRBV3-1 (or the pseudogene TRBV3-2) combines with J gene TRBJ1-2, with D unresolved. Germline CDR1 LGHDT, CDR2 YNNKEL (reference sequence). The germline V and J ends were trimmed by 2 bases and 10 bases, with 17 bases remaining between them. This CDR3 spans 14 amino acids. The DNA of the CDR3 is TGTGCCAGCAGCCAAATTCTCTTCGGGGAGAACTACACCTTC. It specifies CASSQILFGENYTF.

This clone was counted once. The chain is built from TRBV15 and TRBJ2-7, with D possibly TRBD1 on 5 matching bases. Germline V gives CDR1 LNHNV, CDR2 YYDKDF (reference sequence). CDR3 length: 13 residues. Between the trimmed V and J ends, which lost 5 bases and 1 base, there was a span of 9 bases. The CDR3 DNA reads TGTGCCACCAGCGTCAGGGTGTCCTACGAGCAGTACGTC. This translates into CATSVRVSYEQYV.